The rows below give T cell receptor beta chains drawn from one sample of a study of cytomegalovirus exposure and HLA in healthy donors. Measured with immunoSEQ multiplex PCR; TCRdb has only the in-frame clones, and not every one. The profile shows 200,000 to 250,000 clones, roughly 75% of them singletons. The material sequenced was PBMCs. These receptors were collected from a woman under 40 in good health and CMV-seronegative. CDR3s include the opening cysteine and the closing phenylalanine or tryptophan. D genes are given only for firm matches. The size of a clone is reported for some rows only, either as once, few or many, or as a class for expanded clones.

V gene	J gene	D gene	clone size	CDR3 protein	CDR3 DNA
TRBV10-3	TRBJ1-3	TRBD1	.	CAITSEQGRTGNTIYF	TGTGCCATCACCTCAGAACAGGGGAGGACTGGAAACACCATATATTTT
TRBV9	TRBJ2-7	.	once	CASSVDSGEFPYEQYF	TGTGCCAGCAGCGTAGACAGCGGTGAATTTCCCTACGAGCAGTACTTC
TRBV11-2	TRBJ1-5	.	.	CASSPNRDQPQHF	TGTGCCAGCAGCCCGAACAGGGATCAGCCCCAGCATTTT
TRBV5-6	TRBJ2-3	TRBD2	.	CASSRGLANTDTQYF	TGTGCCAGCAGCCGGGGACTAGCTAACACAGATACGCAGTATTTT
TRBV12-5	TRBJ1-2	TRBD1	.	CASGLVFLTQGAHYGYTF	TGTGCTAGTGGTTTGGTTTTCCTCACACAGGGGGCCCACTATGGCTACACCTTC
TRBV10-3	TRBJ1-5	.	.	CAISEGGRGGNQPQHF	TGTGCCATCAGTGAGGGGGGCAGGGGTGGCAATCAGCCCCAGCATTTT
TRBV11-2	TRBJ1-2	.	.	CASSPVPTGRGYTF	TGTGCCAGCAGCCCCGTCCCGACAGGTCGTGGCTACACCTTC
TRBV5-1	TRBJ2-1	TRBD2	few	CASSERGSYNEQFF	TGCGCCAGCAGCGAGCGGGGCTCCTACAATGAGCAGTTCTTC
TRBV2	TRBJ2-5	.	.	CASSSGGNLETQYF	TGTGCCAGCAGTAGCGGAGGTAATTTGGAGACCCAGTACTTC
TRBV19	TRBJ1-2	.	.	CASRRTGFSYGYTF	TGTGCCAGTAGGAGAACAGGGTTCTCCTATGGCTACACCTTC
TRBV7-6	TRBJ2-1	TRBD2	.	CASSLEASGRAGYNEQFF	TGTGCCAGCAGCTTAGAGGCTAGCGGGAGGGCCGGGTACAATGAGCAGTTCTTC
TRBV10-1	TRBJ2-7	TRBD1	.	CASSETGAYEQYF	TGCGCCAGCAGTGAAACAGGGGCCTACGAGCAGTACTTC
TRBV28	TRBJ1-5	.	once	CASSDYLGGFNQPQHF	TGTGCCAGCAGTGACTATCTAGGAGGGTTCAATCAGCCCCAGCATTTT
TRBV4-1	TRBJ1-1	.	.	CASSRAMNTEAFF	TGCGCCAGCAGCCGCGCAATGAACACTGAAGCTTTCTTT
TRBV2	TRBJ2-7	TRBD2	few	CAGTSGSFDEQYF	TGTGCCGGAACTAGCGGGAGTTTCGACGAGCAGTACTTC
TRBV5-6	TRBJ2-1	TRBD1	.	CASSFDRVSYNEQFF	TGTGCCAGCAGCTTTGACAGGGTTTCCTACAATGAGCAGTTCTTC
TRBV2	TRBJ2-2	.	.	CASSERWPGIGELFF	TGTGCCAGCAGTGAAAGATGGCCGGGAATCGGGGAGCTGTTTTTT